A single sample gave rise to the 31 T cell receptor beta chains below, sequenced in a study of OX40 agonist ivuxolimab in advanced cancers. Here immunoSEQ multiplex PCR was the method, and the copy in TCRdb shows in-frame clones only, minus some. The sample lists 43,000 or so clones, about 90% occurring once. The sequences come from CD4+ or CD8+ T cells sorted from blood, collected in a trial of the OX40 agonist ivuxolimab. The origin of the receptors is an adult with an advanced solid tumor such as melanoma, head and neck, liver or kidney cancer.

The V gene is TRBV7-9, the J gene TRBJ1-4, with D possibly matching TRBD1 (6 bases). Germline V gene data show CDR1 as SEHNR and CDR2 as FQNEAQ (reference sequence). This CDR3 has 15 amino acids. V was cut by 5 bases and J by 4 bases, with 14 bases left in between. The CDR3 DNA reads TGTGCCAGCAGCGCAGGACAGCTAAGTAATGAAAAACTGTTTTTT. Protein product: CASSAGQLSNEKLFF.

The V gene is TRBV7-9, the J gene TRBJ1-1; D is perhaps TRBD1 (6 bases). Trimming removed 6 bases at V and 2 bases at J, with 16 bases between. The CDR3 contains 15 residues. Per germline, CDR1 SEHNR and CDR2 FQNEAQ (reference sequence). For the CDR3, the DNA is TGTGCCAGCAGTCCAACAGGGACGGCTAACACTGAAGCTTTCTTT. As protein: CASSPTGTANTEAFF.

In this sample, this clone is medium-sized. The chain carries TRBV12-5 and TRBJ1-1, with D unresolved. The V gene lost 8 bases and the J gene lost 0 bases, with 10 bases spanning the gap. Germline V gene sequence: CDR1 LGHNT, CDR2 FRNRAP. The CDR3 has 13 residues. The CDR3: CASNSPMNTEAFF. The DNA of the CDR3 is TGTGCTAGTAACAGTCCCATGAACACTGAAGCTTTCTTT.

This chain links TRBV7-2 with TRBJ2-5; 7 bases fit TRBD1. J lost 4 bases, V lost 5 bases, and 10 bases had no gene match. CDR1 is SGHTA, CDR2 FQGNSA, per germline. CDR3 length: 15 residues. The CDR3 protein is CASSPQGSRGETQYF. The CDR3, as DNA: TGTGCCAGCAGCCCACAGGGGAGTAGAGGAGAGACCCAGTACTTC.

The V call is TRBV10-1, the J call TRBJ2-3; D is uncertain. The length of the CDR3 is 14 residues. V was pared by 0 bases and J by 4 bases, with 8 bases between. Germline CDR1 is WNHNN and CDR2 is SYGVQD (reference sequence). The DNA for the CDR3 is TGCGCCAGCAGTGAGTCCTTAGTTTCAGATACGCAGTATTTT. Translation gives CASSESLVSDTQYF.

In its sample, this clone was seen once. The rearrangement uses TRBV15 and TRBJ1-3; 7 bases are a match to TRBD1. V lost 3 bases and J lost 0; bases outside the gene matches: 2. The germline CDR1 and CDR2 sequences are LNHNV and YYDKDF (reference sequence). The length of the CDR3 is 15 residues. The CDR3 nucleotides read TGTGCCACCAGCAGGGACAGGACCTCTGGAAACACCATATATTTT. Protein: CATSRDRTSGNTIYF.

The rearrangement links TRBV27 to TRBJ1-4; a possible D gene is TRBD1 (5 bases). The CDR3 has 14 residues. Germline lookup yields CDR1 MNHEY and CDR2 SMNVEV (reference sequence). The V and J ends lost 2 bases and 7 bases respectively, with 11 bases between them. CDR3 region: CASSLLGAGEKLFF. CDR3 sequence (DNA): TGTGCCAGCAGTTTACTTGGGGCCGGTGAAAAACTGTTTTTT.

The chain is built from TRBV28 and TRBJ2-6, with D possibly TRBD1 on 6 matching bases. This CDR3 is 16 amino acids long. Germline V lookup: CDR1 MDHEN, CDR2 SYDVKM. The V end lost 2 bases, the J end lost 2 bases, and 10 bases lay between the germline ends. The CDR3 spells CASSLIAGAGANVLTF. Here the CDR3 DNA reads TGTGCCAGCAGTTTAATTGCAGGGGCTGGGGCCAACGTCCTGACTTTC.

J is TRBJ1-3 and V is TRBV12-5; no definite D call. This CDR3 comprises 11 residues. V lost 5 bases and J lost 3, with 2 bases in between. The V gene's germline CDR1 is LGHNT and CDR2 FRNRAP. In DNA, the CDR3 is TGTGCTAGTGGTCGTGGAAACACCATATATTTT. This gives the protein CASGRGNTIYF.

The chain carries TRBV9 and TRBJ2-1; TRBD2 matches 7 bases. Germline loops: CDR1 SGDLS, CDR2 YYNGEE. With 3 bases clipped from V and 2 bases from J, the junction kept 2 bases outside the gene matches. The CDR3 has 14 amino acids. The CDR3 is CASSGGGPYNEQFF. In nucleotides, the CDR3 is TGTGCCAGCAGCGGCGGGGGACCCTACAATGAGCAGTTCTTC.

This rearrangement joins TRBV5-1 to TRBJ2-1; 7 bases agree with TRBD1. This CDR3 has 16 amino acids. CDR1 and CDR2 (germline): SGHRS, YFSETQ. After removal of 2 bases from V and 4 bases from J, the junction contained 9 bases not matched to a gene. The CDR3 reads CASSFARGLGYNEQFF. CDR3 nucleotide sequence: TGCGCCAGCAGCTTTGCTAGGGGGCTTGGTTACAATGAGCAGTTCTTC.

The chain recombines TRBV9 with TRBJ2-5; D is undetermined. V was pared by 2 bases and J by 4 bases, with 9 bases between. Germline V gene sequence: CDR1 SGDLS, CDR2 YYNGEE. CDR3 length equals 13 residues. The CDR3: CASSVDWSETQYF. The CDR3 region has the DNA TGTGCCAGCAGCGTTGACTGGTCAGAGACCCAGTACTTC. Supplemented by reference TRBV9 and TRBJ2-5, the full variable domain reads DSGVTQTPKHLITATGQRVTLRCSPRSGDLSVYWYQQSLDQGLQFLIQYYNGEERAKGNILERFSAQQFPDLHSELNLSSLELGDSALYFCASSVDWSETQYFGPGTRLLVL.

J is TRBJ2-3 and V is TRBV7-9; D may be TRBD1 (5 bases). Trimming took 3 bases from V and 1 from J, leaving 8 bases between them. Germline values: CDR1 SEHNR, CDR2 FQNEAQ (reference sequence). The CDR3 spans 14 residues. The CDR3 DNA is TGTGCCAGCAGCTTTTGGGGCGGCACAGATACGCAGTATTTT. It yields the protein CASSFWGGTDTQYF.

This sequence joins TRBV5-1 and TRBJ1-3; 10 bases align to TRBD1. This CDR3 has 18 amino acids. Trimming took 0 bases from V and 0 from J; bases not matched to a gene: 6. Germline V gives CDR1 SGHRS, CDR2 YFSETQ. The CDR3 coding sequence is TGCGCCAGCAGCTTGGAGGGACAGGGGCCACACTCTGGAAACACCATATATTTT. Its protein is CASSLEGQGPHSGNTIYF.

Here the CDR3 DNA reads TGTGCCAGCAGTTTTTGGGGGACTAGCACAGATACGCAGTATTTT. The encoded protein is CASSFWGTSTDTQYF. This chain links TRBV28 with TRBJ2-3, with D tentatively TRBD2 (6 bases). Germline CDR1 MDHEN, CDR2 SYDVKM. Trimming left V 3 bases short and J 0 bases short, with 10 bases between. The CDR3 runs to 15 residues.

The chain joins TRBV11-2 to TRBJ1-2; tentative D call: TRBD1 (6 bases). CDR1 and CDR2 from the germline V gene are SGHAT and FQNNGV. This CDR3 region has 13 residues. With 6 bases removed from V and 4 bases from J, the gap between germline ends came to 12 bases. This chain's CDR3 is CASRPTGTYGYTF. In DNA, the CDR3 is TGTGCCAGCAGACCTACAGGGACCTATGGCTACACCTTC.

This clone was observed a single time. J is TRBJ1-5 and V is TRBV4-2; D might be TRBD1 (5 bases). The CDR3 length is 15 residues. The V end lost 1 base, the J end lost 7 bases, and 14 bases lay between the germline ends. Germline values: CDR1 LGHNA, CDR2 YNFKEQ. CDR3 residues: CASSQGHSGEQPQHF. The DNA of the CDR3 is TGTGCCAGCAGCCAAGGCCACTCGGGGGAACAGCCCCAGCATTTT.

In DNA form, the CDR3 reads TGTGCCTGGAGTAGGGGGGGGGAAAAACTGTTTTTT. Amino acid sequence: CAWSRGGEKLFF. V usage is TRBV30 and J usage is TRBJ1-4; D perhaps matches TRBD1 (6 bases). The CDR3 is made up of 12 amino acids. Between the trimmed V and J ends, which lost 2 bases and 8 bases, there was a span of 9 bases. Germline loops: CDR1 GTSNPN, CDR2 SVGIG (reference sequence).

This clone was observed a single time. The chain carries TRBV27 and TRBJ1-2, with D possibly matching TRBD1 (6 bases). V lost 3 bases and J lost 3, with 20 bases in between. The germline V gene encodes CDR1 MNHEY and CDR2 SMNVEV (reference sequence). CDR3 length: 17 residues. CDR3 amino acids: CASSFLGGGGADYGYTF. The CDR3 nucleotides read TGTGCCAGCAGTTTCCTAGGTGGTGGGGGCGCGGACTATGGCTACACCTTC.

The V gene is TRBV5-4, the J gene TRBJ2-6; D may be TRBD1 (6 bases). The CDR3 has 17 amino acids. The V gene's germline CDR1 is SGHNT and CDR2 YYREEE (reference sequence). Deletions cut 4 bases from V and 0 bases from J, with 14 bases between. In nucleotides, the CDR3 is TGTGCCAGCAGCCGGGCCCGAGGGGGCTCTGGGGCCAACGTCCTGACTTTC. It translates to CASSRARGGSGANVLTF.

The genes are TRBV6-5 and TRBJ1-1; maybe TRBD1 (6 bases). Trimming took 8 bases from V and 4 from J, leaving 17 bases between them. This CDR3 has 14 residues. CDR1 is MNHEY and CDR2 is SVGAGI in the germline V gene. In DNA, the CDR3 is TGTGCCAGCCTAAACAGGGTTTTAGGCACTGAAGCTTTCTTT. Translating it yields CASLNRVLGTEAFF.

In DNA form, the CDR3 reads TGCAGCGTTGAGCAGGGGACAGGTGGAAACACCATATATTTT. Its translation: CSVEQGTGGNTIYF. This chain links TRBV29-1 with TRBJ1-3; 8 bases map to TRBD1. CDR1 and CDR2 (germline): SQVTM, ANQGSEA. The CDR3 has 14 amino acids. J gave up 3 bases and V 3 bases, and 4 bases lay outside the gene matches.

This clone was picked up a small number of times. The V and J genes are TRBV29-1 and TRBJ1-5; 7 nucleotides line up with TRBD1. Per germline, CDR1 SQVTM and CDR2 ANQGSEA. This CDR3 is built from 13 residues. Losses at the gene ends were 5 bases for V and 6 bases for J; bases not matched to a gene: 7. This CDR3 reads CSVSGTALQPQHF. CDR3 coding DNA: TGCAGCGTTTCAGGGACAGCCCTTCAGCCCCAGCATTTT.

This chain uses TRBV19 with TRBJ1-2; TRBD1 aligns across 7 bases. The CDR3 has 13 amino acids. CDR1 and CDR2 from the germline V gene are LNHDA and SQIVND (reference sequence). Trimming took 9 bases from V and 4 from J; bases not matched to a gene: 8. The CDR3 DNA follows: TGTGCCAGCGTCGGGACAGACCTCTATGGCTACACCTTC. Its translation is CASVGTDLYGYTF. The full variable domain, rest sourced from reference TRBV19 and TRBJ1-2, is DGGITQSPKYLFRKEGQNVTLSCEQNLNHDAMYWYRQDPGQGLRLIYYSQIVNDFQKGDIAEGYSVSREKKESFPLTVTSAQKNPTAFYLCASVGTDLYGYTFGSGTRLTVV.

The rearrangement uses TRBV9 and TRBJ2-1, with 10 bases lining up with TRBD2. The J segment lost 8 bases and the V segment lost 0 bases, leaving 8 bases of the junction unmatched. In germline, CDR1 is SGDLS, CDR2 YYNGEE. CDR3 size: 16 residues. The CDR3: CASSVGIAGGIDEQFF. For the CDR3, the DNA is TGTGCCAGCAGCGTAGGTATAGCGGGAGGTATCGATGAGCAGTTCTTC.

The gene calls are TRBV6-1 and TRBJ2-7, with 10 bases that match TRBD2. V dropped 6 bases and J dropped 3; count of bases not matched to a gene: 8. Germline CDR1 and CDR2: MNHNS and SASEGT. The CDR3 runs 15 residues. This CDR3 is CASSPTGLAIYEQYF. DNA for the CDR3: TGTGCCAGCAGCCCCACGGGACTAGCGATCTACGAGCAGTACTTC.

The CDR3, as DNA: TGTGCCAGCACCCGGACCCCTTTGGTTGGCGGTGAGCAGTACTTC. Residues: CASTRTPLVGGEQYF. This sequence joins TRBV27 and TRBJ2-7; D gene ambiguous. Germline V gene data show CDR1 as MNHEY and CDR2 as SMNVEV (reference sequence). Trimming took off 7 bases at V and 7 bases at J, with 23 bases between the two ends. CDR3 size: 15 residues.

The chain carries TRBV5-6 and TRBJ1-1; D may be TRBD1 (6 bases). The CDR3 consists of 14 residues. The V gene lost 4 bases and the J gene lost 0 bases, with 10 bases spanning the gap. The germline V gene has CDR1 SGHDT and CDR2 YYEEEE. The CDR3 region has the DNA TGTGCCAGCAGCACCGAGGGGGTGAACACTGAAGCTTTCTTT. Its translation is CASSTEGVNTEAFF.

This rearrangement joins TRBV5-1 to TRBJ2-7; TRBD2 might be the D (6 bases). CDR3 length equals 16 residues. The germline CDR1 and CDR2 sequences are SGHRS and YFSETQ. Trimming pared 3 bases from V and 1 base from J, leaving 17 bases between. CDR3 nucleotides: TGCGCCAGCAGCTCTGTCAGTAGGGGACTTTCCTACGAGCAGTACTTC. Protein product: CASSSVSRGLSYEQYF.

The chain combines TRBV6-5 with TRBJ1-1, with D perhaps matching TRBD1 (6 bases). The V gene lost 4 bases and the J gene lost 1 base, with 13 bases spanning the gap. The CDR3 totals 15 residues. The germline V gene has CDR1 MNHEY and CDR2 SVGAGI. CDR3 amino acids: CASSWNRAANTEAFF. The CDR3, as DNA: TGTGCCAGCAGTTGGAACAGGGCCGCGAACACTGAAGCTTTCTTT.

For this clone: The junction shows a germline mismatch at one end, possibly a read error. CDR3 in amino acids: CASSKGTGVQETQYF. The CDR3 DNA reads as TGTGCTAGCAGCAAGGGGACAGGGGTTCAAGAGACCCAGTACTTC. The genes are TRBV7-7 and TRBJ2-5; 10 positions match TRBD1. Germline lookup yields CDR1 SSHAT and CDR2 FNYEAQ (reference sequence). The CDR3 spans 15 residues.